A selection of T cell receptor beta chains follows, all from one sample in a study of CD8 T cells in Susac syndrome. TCRdb fed the immunoSEQ multiplex PCR reads into MiXCR, producing one record per CDR3 protein. Counted here are 150,000 to 190,000 distinct CDR3 sequences, around 95% occurring once; the ten biggest clones make up approximately 0.17%. Sequenced input: CD4+ T cells from PBMCs. Receptor source: a human donor with Susac syndrome. CDR3s include the opening cysteine and the closing phenylalanine or tryptophan. Each record gives: clone size, J gene, V gene, D gene, CDR3 protein, CDR3 DNA. D genes are given only for firm matches. Expanded clones are given a class, and other clones once, few, many or no size at all.

. | TRBJ2-1 | TRBV20-1 | TRBD1 | CSARARGQGANEQFF | TGCAGTGCTAGGGCCCGAGGGCAGGGGGCAAATGAGCAGTTCTTC
once | TRBJ2-1 | TRBV4-2 | . | CASSQDPLSIGNEQFF | TGTGCCAGCAGCCAAGATCCCCTAAGTATAGGAAATGAGCAGTTCTTC
. | TRBJ2-2 | TRBV20-1 | . | CSARGPRSTGELFF | TGCAGTGCTAGAGGGCCGCGCAGCACCGGGGAGCTGTTTTTT
. | TRBJ2-5 | TRBV27 | . | CASRSAGQETQYF | TGTGCCAGCCGATCTGCAGGCCAAGAGACCCAGTACTTC
. | TRBJ1-4 | TRBV7-9 | . | CASSLFPGEKLFF | TGTGCCAGCAGCTTATTCCCCGGGGAAAAACTGTTTTTT
. | TRBJ2-5 | TRBV7-9 | . | CATDRQETQYF | TGTGCCACCGACAGACAAGAGACCCAGTACTTC
. | TRBJ2-3 | TRBV2 | TRBD2 | CASNMAGGISTDTQYF | TGTGCCAGCAATATGGCGGGGGGGATTAGCACAGATACGCAGTATTTT
once | TRBJ1-5 | TRBV4-3 | . | CASSQTLSGNQPQHF | TGCGCCAGCAGCCAAACTCTTAGCGGCAATCAGCCCCAGCATTTT
. | TRBJ2-1 | TRBV29-1 | TRBD1 | CSVVGTGSYNEQFF | TGCAGCGTGGTAGGGACAGGCTCCTACAATGAGCAGTTCTTC
. | TRBJ2-7 | TRBV6-6 | . | CASSSPDEAYEQYF | TGTGCCAGCAGTTCCCCGGACGAAGCCTACGAGCAGTACTTC
. | TRBJ2-3 | TRBV9 | TRBD2 | CASSVTSGYTDTQYF | TGTGCCAGCAGCGTAACTAGCGGCTATACAGATACGCAGTATTTT
. | TRBJ1-2 | TRBV29-1 | TRBD1 | CSVRTGGSYGYTF | TGCAGCGTTAGGACAGGGGGCTCCTATGGCTACACCTTC
few | TRBJ2-7 | TRBV20-1 | . | CSAPDRPTGRPFYEQYF | TGCAGTGCTCCAGACCGCCCTACGGGGCGTCCCTTCTACGAGCAGTACTTC
. | TRBJ1-3 | TRBV20-1 | . | CSAQRVGNTIYF | TGCAGTGCCCAGCGGGTTGGAAACACCATATATTTT
. | TRBJ1-2 | TRBV6-6 | . | CAVPGSNYGYTF | TGTGCCGTCCCCGGGTCTAACTATGGCTACACCTTC
. | TRBJ2-3 | TRBV20-1 | TRBD1 | CSAVTGGADTQYF | TGCAGTGCTGTAACAGGGGGCGCAGATACGCAGTATTTT
. | TRBJ1-5 | TRBV3-1 | . | CASSQWDQPQHF | TGTGCCAGCAGCCAGTGGGATCAGCCCCAGCATTTT
. | TRBJ2-7 | TRBV29-1 | TRBD1 | CSVGQGSSYEQYF | TGCAGCGTTGGACAGGGTAGCTCCTACGAGCAGTACTTC
. | TRBJ1-1 | TRBV6-6 | . | CASNLARGSGTEAFF | TGTGCCAGCAACTTAGCCCGGGGGTCAGGGACTGAAGCTTTCTTT
. | TRBJ2-2 | TRBV9 | . | CASRGYQGNTGELFF | TGTGCCAGCAGGGGCTACCAGGGGAACACCGGGGAGCTGTTTTTT
once | TRBJ2-7 | TRBV7-8 | . | CASSQQTGSYEQYF | TGTGCCAGCAGCCAACAAACAGGATCCTACGAGCAGTACTTC
. | TRBJ1-2 | TRBV3-1 | . | CASSQGQRVNYGYTF | TGTGCCAGCAGCCAAGGGCAAAGGGTTAACTATGGCTACACCTTC